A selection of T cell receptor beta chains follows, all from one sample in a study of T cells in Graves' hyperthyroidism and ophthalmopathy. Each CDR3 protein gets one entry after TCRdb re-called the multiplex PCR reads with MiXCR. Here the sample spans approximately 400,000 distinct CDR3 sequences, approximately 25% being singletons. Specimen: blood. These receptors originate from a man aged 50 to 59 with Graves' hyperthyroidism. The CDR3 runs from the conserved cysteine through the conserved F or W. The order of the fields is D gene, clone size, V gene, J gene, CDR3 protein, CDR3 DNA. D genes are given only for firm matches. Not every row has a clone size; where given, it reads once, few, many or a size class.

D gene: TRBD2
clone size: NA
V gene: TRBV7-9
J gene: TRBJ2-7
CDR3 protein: CASSSTTSGTGYEQYF
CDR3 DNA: TGTGCCAGCAGCTCCACCACTAGCGGGACCGGCTACGAGCAGTACTTC

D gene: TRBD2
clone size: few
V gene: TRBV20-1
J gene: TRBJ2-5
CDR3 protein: CSAKTSGREYGVETQYF
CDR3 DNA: TGCAGTGCTAAAACTAGCGGGAGGGAGTATGGGGTAGAGACCCAGTACTTC

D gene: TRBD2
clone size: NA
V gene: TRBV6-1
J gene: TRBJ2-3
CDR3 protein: CACQRTSTDTRYF
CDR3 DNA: TGTGCCTGTCAGCGGACTAGCACAGATACGCGGTATTTT

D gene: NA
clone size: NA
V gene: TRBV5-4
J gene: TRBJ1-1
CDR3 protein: CASSFQGGGTEAFF
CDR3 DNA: TGTGCCAGCAGCTTCCAGGGAGGGGGCACTGAAGCTTTCTTT

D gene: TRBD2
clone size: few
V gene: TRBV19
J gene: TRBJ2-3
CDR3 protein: CASSKLAGGGADTQYF
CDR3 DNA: TGTGCCAGTAGTAAACTAGCGGGAGGTGGCGCAGATACGCAGTATTTT

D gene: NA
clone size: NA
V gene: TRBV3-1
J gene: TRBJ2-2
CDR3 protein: CASSSEVDTGELFF
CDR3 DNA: TGTGCCAGCAGTTCCGAGGTCGACACCGGGGAGCTGTTTTTT

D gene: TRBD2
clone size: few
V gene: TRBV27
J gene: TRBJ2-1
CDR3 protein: CASSSPRDYHNEQFF
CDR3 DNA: TGTGCCAGCAGCTCCCCCCGGGACTACCACAATGAGCAGTTCTTC

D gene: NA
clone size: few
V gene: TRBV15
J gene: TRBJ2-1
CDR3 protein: CATSRDVDSYNEQFF
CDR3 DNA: TGTGCCACCAGCAGAGATGTCGACTCCTACAATGAGCAGTTCTTC

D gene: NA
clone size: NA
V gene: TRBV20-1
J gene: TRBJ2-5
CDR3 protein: CSARKRNSETQYF
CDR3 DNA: TGCAGTGCTAGAAAGAGAAATTCGGAGACCCAGTACTTC

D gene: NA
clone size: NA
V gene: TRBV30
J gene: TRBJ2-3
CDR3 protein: CAWKRPPGEQYF
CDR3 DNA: TGTGCCTGGAAAAGGCCCCCCGGGGAGCAGTATTTT

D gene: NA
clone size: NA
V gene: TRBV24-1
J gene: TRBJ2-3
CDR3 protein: CATSFGTDTQYF
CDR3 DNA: TGTGCCACCAGTTTTGGCACAGATACGCAGTATTTT

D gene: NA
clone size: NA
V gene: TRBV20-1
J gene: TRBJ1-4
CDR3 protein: CSARDDIRKLFF
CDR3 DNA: TGCAGTGCTAGAGACGATATCAGAAAACTGTTTTTT

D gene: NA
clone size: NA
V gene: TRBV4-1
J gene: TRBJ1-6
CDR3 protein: CASSHDSSYNSPLHF
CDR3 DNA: TGCGCCAGCAGCCACGATAGCTCCTATAATTCACCCCTCCACTTT

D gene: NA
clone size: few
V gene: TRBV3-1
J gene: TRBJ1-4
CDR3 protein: CASSQSGGAVEKLFF
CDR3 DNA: TGTGCCAGCAGCCAATCGGGTGGGGCCGTTGAAAAACTGTTTTTT

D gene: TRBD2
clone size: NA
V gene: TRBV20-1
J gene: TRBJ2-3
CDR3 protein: CSAHLAGLDADTQYF
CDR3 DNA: TGCAGTGCCCACTTAGCGGGACTAGATGCAGATACGCAGTATTTT

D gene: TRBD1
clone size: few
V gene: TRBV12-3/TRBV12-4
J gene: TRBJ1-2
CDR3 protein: CASKRGGDSNYGYTF
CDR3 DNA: TGTGCCAGCAAAAGAGGGGGCGACTCTAACTATGGCTACACCTTC

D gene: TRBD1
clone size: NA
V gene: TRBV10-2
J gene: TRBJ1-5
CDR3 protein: CASSPPGQGGQPQHF
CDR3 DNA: TGCGCCAGCAGCCCACCGGGACAGGGAGGACAGCCCCAGCATTTT

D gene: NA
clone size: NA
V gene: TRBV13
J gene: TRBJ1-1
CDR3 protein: CASSPLGGGWNTEAFF
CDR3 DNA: TGTGCCAGCAGCCCACTAGGTGGGGGCTGGAACACTGAAGCTTTCTTT

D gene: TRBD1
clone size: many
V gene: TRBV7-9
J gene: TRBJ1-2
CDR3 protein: CASSPTPTGYGYTF
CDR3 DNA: TGTGCCAGCAGCCCGACTCCGACAGGGTATGGCTACACCTTC

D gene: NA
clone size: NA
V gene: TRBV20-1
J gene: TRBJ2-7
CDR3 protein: CSASAGAKRSYEQYF
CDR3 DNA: TGCAGTGCTTCCGCAGGGGCTAAGCGATCCTACGAGCAGTACTTC

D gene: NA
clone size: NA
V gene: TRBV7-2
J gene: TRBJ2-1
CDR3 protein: CASSFYICSARDRIAGVNEQFF
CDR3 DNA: NA

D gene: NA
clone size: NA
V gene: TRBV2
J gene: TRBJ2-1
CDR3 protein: CASSPVDNEQFF
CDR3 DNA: TGTGCCAGCAGTCCCGTAGACAATGAGCAGTTCTTC

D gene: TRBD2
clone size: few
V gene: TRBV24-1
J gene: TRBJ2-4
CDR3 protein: CAFPSTWLAGTKNIQYF
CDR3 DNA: TGTGCCTTTCCTTCCACTTGGCTAGCGGGAACCAAAAACATTCAGTACTTC

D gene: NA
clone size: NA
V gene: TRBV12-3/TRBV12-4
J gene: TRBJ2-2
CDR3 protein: CASTIRLGELFF
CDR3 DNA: TGTGCCAGCACCATTAGGCTCGGGGAGCTGTTTTTT

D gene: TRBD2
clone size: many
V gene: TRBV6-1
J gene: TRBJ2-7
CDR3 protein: CASSYGTGTSGYEQYF
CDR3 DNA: TGTGCCAGCAGCTACGGCACCGGGACTAGCGGTTACGAGCAGTACTTC

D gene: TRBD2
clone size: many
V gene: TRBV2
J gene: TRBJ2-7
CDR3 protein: CASSEYLAGSYEQYF
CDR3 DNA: TGTGCCAGCAGTGAGTACCTAGCGGGATCCTACGAGCAGTACTTC

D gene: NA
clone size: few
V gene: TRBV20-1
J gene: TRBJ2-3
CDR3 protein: CSAARADTQYF
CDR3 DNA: TGCAGTGCTGCCCGCGCAGATACGCAGTATTTT

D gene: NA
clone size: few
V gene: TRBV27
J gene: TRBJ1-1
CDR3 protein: CASSLLGIGAEAFF
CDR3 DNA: TGTGCCAGCAGTTTGTTGGGCATCGGGGCTGAAGCTTTCTTT

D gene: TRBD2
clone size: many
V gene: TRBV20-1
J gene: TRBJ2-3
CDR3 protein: CSGHSGSRGTQYF
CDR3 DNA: TGCAGTGGCCATAGCGGGTCGAGAGGGACGCAGTATTTT

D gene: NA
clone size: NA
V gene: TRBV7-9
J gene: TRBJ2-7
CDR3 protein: CASSVSGSYEQYF
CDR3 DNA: TGTGCCAGCAGCGTGTCAGGGTCCTACGAGCAGTACTTC

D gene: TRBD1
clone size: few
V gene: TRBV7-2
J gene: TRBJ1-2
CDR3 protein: CASSLNSGQPYGYTF
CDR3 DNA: TGTGCCAGCAGCTTAAATTCGGGACAGCCGTATGGCTACACCTTC

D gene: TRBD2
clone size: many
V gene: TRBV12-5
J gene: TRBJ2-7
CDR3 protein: CASGLALAGDLYEQYF
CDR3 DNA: TGTGCTAGTGGTTTGGCTCTAGCGGGAGATTTGTACGAGCAGTACTTC

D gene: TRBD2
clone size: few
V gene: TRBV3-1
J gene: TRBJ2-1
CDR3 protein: CASSQAAGAWNEQFF
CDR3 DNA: TGTGCCAGCAGCCAAGCAGCGGGAGCTTGGAATGAGCAGTTCTTC

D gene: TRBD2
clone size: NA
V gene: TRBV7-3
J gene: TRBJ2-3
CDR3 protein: CASSIGLAPQYF
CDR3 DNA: TGTGCCAGCAGCATTGGACTAGCGCCGCAGTATTTT

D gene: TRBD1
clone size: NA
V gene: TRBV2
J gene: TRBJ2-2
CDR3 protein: CASSLKWTGGLDTGELFF
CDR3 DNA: TGTGCCAGCAGTTTAAAATGGACAGGGGGATTGGACACCGGGGAGCTGTTTTTT

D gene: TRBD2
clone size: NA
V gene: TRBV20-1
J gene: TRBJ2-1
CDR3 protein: CSASLAGGQVIYNEQFF
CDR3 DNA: TGCAGTGCTAGTTTAGCGGGAGGGCAAGTTATCTACAATGAGCAGTTCTTC

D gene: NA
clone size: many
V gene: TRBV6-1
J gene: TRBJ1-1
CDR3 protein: CASGTGNTEAFF
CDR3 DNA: TGTGCCAGCGGCACAGGGAACACTGAAGCTTTCTTT

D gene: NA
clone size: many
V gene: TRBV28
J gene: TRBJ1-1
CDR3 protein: CASSRAPVPEAFF
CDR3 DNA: TGTGCCAGCAGTCGGGCCCCTGTTCCGGAAGCTTTCTTT

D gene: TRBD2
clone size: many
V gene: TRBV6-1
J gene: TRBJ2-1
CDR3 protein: CASRLLAGGHNNEQFF
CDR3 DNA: TGTGCCAGCAGGCTACTAGCGGGAGGTCATAACAATGAGCAGTTCTTC

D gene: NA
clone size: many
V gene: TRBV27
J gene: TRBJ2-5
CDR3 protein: CASSFQKGKSETQYF
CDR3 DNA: TGTGCCAGCAGTTTTCAGAAGGGCAAGTCAGAGACCCAGTACTTC

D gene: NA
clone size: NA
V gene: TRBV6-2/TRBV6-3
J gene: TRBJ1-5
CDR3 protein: CASSSWDVHRNQPQHF
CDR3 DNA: TGTGCCAGCAGTTCCTGGGACGTACACCGCAATCAGCCCCAGCATTTT

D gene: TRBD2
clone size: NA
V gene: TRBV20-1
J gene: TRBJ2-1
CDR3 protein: CSAPGLAVNEQFF
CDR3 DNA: TGCAGTGCGCCGGGACTAGCGGTCAATGAGCAGTTCTTC

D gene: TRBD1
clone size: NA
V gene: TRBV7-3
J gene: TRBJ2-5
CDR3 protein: CASSLNRQGPGETQYF
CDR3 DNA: TGTGCCAGCAGCTTAAATCGACAGGGGCCCGGAGAGACCCAGTACTTC

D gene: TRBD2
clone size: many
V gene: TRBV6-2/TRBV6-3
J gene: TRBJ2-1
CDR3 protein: CASTLSGRLHNEQFF
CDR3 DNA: TGTGCCAGCACCTTAAGCGGGAGGCTTCACAATGAGCAGTTCTTC

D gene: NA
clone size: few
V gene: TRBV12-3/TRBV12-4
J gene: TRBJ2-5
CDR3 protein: CASSLDDSNRAQYF
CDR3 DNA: TGTGCCAGCAGTTTAGACGACTCGAATCGAGCCCAGTACTTC

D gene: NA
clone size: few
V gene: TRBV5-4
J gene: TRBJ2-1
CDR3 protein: CASSLEGDSSYNEQFF
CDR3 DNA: TGTGCCAGCAGCTTGGAGGGGGACTCATCCTACAATGAGCAGTTCTTC

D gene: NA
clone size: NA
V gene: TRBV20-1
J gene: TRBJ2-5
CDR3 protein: CSARDHFGDTGDETQYF
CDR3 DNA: TGCAGTGCTAGAGATCATTTCGGGGATACGGGAGATGAGACCCAGTACTTC

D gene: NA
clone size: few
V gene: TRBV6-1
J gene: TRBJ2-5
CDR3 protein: CASSWSPDGTQYF
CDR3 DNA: TGTGCCAGCAGCTGGAGCCCCGACGGGACCCAGTACTTC

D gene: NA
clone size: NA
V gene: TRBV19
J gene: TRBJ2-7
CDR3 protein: CASSFQGSREQYF
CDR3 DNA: TGTGCCAGTAGTTTTCAGGGGAGTCGCGAGCAGTACTTC

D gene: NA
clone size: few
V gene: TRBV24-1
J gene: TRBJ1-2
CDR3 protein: CATSDSLDRRYGYTF
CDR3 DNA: TGTGCCACCAGTGATTCACTTGACAGAAGATATGGCTACACCTTC

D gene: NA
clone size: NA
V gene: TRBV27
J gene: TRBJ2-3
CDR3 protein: CASSDTGARYAQYF
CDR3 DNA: TGTGCCAGCAGTGATACCGGGGCCAGATACGCGCAGTATTTT